The 19 T cell receptor beta chains below were found in one sample sequenced in a study of blood T cell repertoires in COVID-19. Clones were sequenced by immunoSEQ multiplex PCR, and TCRdb holds only the in-frame ones, with some missing. This sample carries around 100,000 clones, 87% of them seen once, and the ten largest clones take 20%. Sequences were obtained from peripheral blood. The origin of the receptors is a human donor in a cohort sampled during active COVID-19.

This clone showed up just a few times. The chain links TRBV6-6 to TRBJ1-6; D possibly corresponds to TRBD1 (5 bases). Germline V gene lookup returns CDR1 MNHNY and CDR2 SVGAGI (reference sequence). This CDR3 spans 15 amino acids. The V end lost 0 bases, the J end lost 6 bases, and 9 bases lay between the germline ends. CDR3 DNA: TGTGCCAGCAGTTACTCCCGACAGCCTAATTCACCCCTCCACTTT. This translates into CASSYSRQPNSPLHF.

The chain uses TRBV28 and TRBJ2-2, with a tentative D call TRBD1 (5 bases). V dropped 5 bases and J dropped 4 bases, with 11 bases sitting between them. This CDR3 is built from 14 residues. Per germline, CDR1 MDHEN and CDR2 SYDVKM. The CDR3 nucleotides read TGTGCCAGCAGTATCGGACAAGTCACCGGGGAGCTGTTTTTT. It encodes CASSIGQVTGELFF.

The V call is TRBV6-5, the J call TRBJ1-4; a weak D match, TRBD1 (6 bases). The CDR3 is 16 amino acids. Trimming stripped 0 bases from V and 0 bases from J, with 8 bases between. Germline lookup yields CDR1 MNHEY and CDR2 SVGAGI. The CDR3 coding sequence is TGTGCCAGCAGTTACTCGGGGGCAACAACTAATGAAAAACTGTTTTTT. As protein: CASSYSGATTNEKLFF.

The V and J genes are TRBV19 and TRBJ2-5, with 10 positions matching TRBD1. Germline lookup yields CDR1 LNHDA and CDR2 SQIVND (reference sequence). The trim removed 7 bases at V and 5 bases at J, leaving 10 bases unmatched. The CDR3 is made up of 15 amino acids. CDR3 in DNA: TGTGCCAGTACTGCGAGGACAGGGGGATGGGAGACCCAGTACTTC. It translates to CASTARTGGWETQYF. The entire variable domain, with the rest obtained from reference TRBV19 and TRBJ2-5, is as follows: DGGITQSPKYLFRKEGQNVTLSCEQNLNHDAMYWYRQDPGQGLRLIYYSQIVNDFQKGDIAEGYSVSREKKESFPLTVTSAQKNPTAFYLCASTARTGGWETQYFGPGTRLLVL.

This chain connects TRBV2 to TRBJ2-7, with a tentative D call TRBD1 (6 bases). The CDR3 consists of 15 residues. V shed 4 bases and J shed 1 base, with 14 bases lying between them. The germline CDR1 and CDR2 sequences are SNHLY and FYNNEI. The CDR3 region has the DNA TGTGCCAGCAGTGGGCCGCAAGGGGGATCCTACGAGCAGTACTTC. It yields the protein CASSGPQGGSYEQYF.

This rearrangement joins TRBV7-9 to TRBJ2-1; 7 bases align to TRBD2. The CDR3 loop spans 15 amino acids. Trimming took 5 bases from V and 3 from J; bases not matched to a gene: 7. The germline CDR1 and CDR2 sequences are SEHNR and FQNEAQ (reference sequence). The CDR3 nucleotides are TGTGCCAGCAGCCCCTTTGGCGGGAGCTACAATGAGCAGTTCTTC. Its translation: CASSPFGGSYNEQFF.

In its sample, this clone was seen a few times. The gene calls are TRBV2 and TRBJ2-7, with 8 bases that match TRBD2. Looked up from germline, CDR1 is SNHLY and CDR2 is FYNNEI. The V segment lost 5 bases and the J segment 3 bases; nucleotides outside the gene matches: 12. The CDR3 runs 16 residues. CDR3 residues: CASSRVPAGGVYEQYF. The CDR3 DNA reads TGTGCCAGCAGTCGCGTTCCGGCGGGAGGCGTCTACGAGCAGTACTTC.

The chain combines TRBV6-5 with TRBJ1-4, with no clear D. This CDR3 region has 15 residues. V was clipped by 0 bases and J by 8 bases, with 13 bases between them. Germline V gene sequence: CDR1 MNHEY, CDR2 SVGAGI. The CDR3 region is CASSYSPTRGEKLFF. The CDR3, as DNA: TGTGCCAGCAGTTACTCCCCCACCCGAGGGGAAAAACTGTTTTTT.

J is TRBJ1-5 and V is TRBV18; D is uncertain. The CDR3 runs to 15 residues. Deletions cut 2 bases from V and 4 bases from J, with 12 bases between. The germline V gene has CDR1 KGHSH and CDR2 LQKENI. As DNA, the CDR3 is TGTGCCAGCTCACCAGGCCAGAGACTAAATCAGCCCCAGCATTTT. Protein sequence: CASSPGQRLNQPQHF.

The chain joins TRBV6-5 to TRBJ2-7; D possibly corresponds to TRBD2 (6 bases). CDR1 is MNHEY and CDR2 is SVGAGI in the germline V gene. This CDR3 comprises 13 residues. V lost 5 bases, J lost 4 bases, and 12 bases lay in between. CDR3 bases: TGTGCCAGCAGTCGGGAGAGGTCGTACGAGCAGTACTTC. Amino acids: CASSRERSYEQYF.

This clone has just one count. The chain has TRBV2 and TRBJ1-1; D may be TRBD1 (5 bases). The V and J ends lost 4 bases and 4 bases respectively, with 10 bases between them. CDR3 length: 13 residues. Germline V CDR1 and CDR2: SNHLY, FYNNEI. The CDR3 protein is CASSAGQGTEAFF. As DNA, the CDR3 is TGTGCCAGCAGTGCGGGCCAGGGCACTGAAGCTTTCTTT.

This clone was counted a single time. The chain links TRBV3-1 (or the pseudogene TRBV3-2) to TRBJ2-7, with TRBD2 identical over 10 bases. CDR3 size: 16 residues. Germline V gene data show CDR1 as LGHDT and CDR2 as YNNKEL (reference sequence). J was trimmed by 4 bases and V by 0 bases; bases with no gene match: 6. CDR3 sequence reads: CASSQEGWTSGYEQYF. CDR3 DNA sequence: TGTGCCAGCAGCCAAGAGGGTTGGACTAGCGGATACGAGCAGTACTTC.

V usage is TRBV28 and J usage is TRBJ2-7; D ambiguous. Per germline, CDR1 MDHEN and CDR2 SYDVKM. V was pared by 5 bases and J by 4 bases, with 15 bases between. The CDR3 has 14 residues. This CDR3 reads CASSGARVKYEQYF. In DNA, the CDR3 is TGTGCCAGCAGTGGAGCCCGGGTGAAGTACGAGCAGTACTTC.

This clone was detected ten times or more. The genes are TRBV6-5 and TRBJ2-2, with 9 bases fitting TRBD2. Germline-derived CDR1 and CDR2 are MNHEY and SVGAGI. The CDR3 runs 15 residues. V was clipped by 11 bases and J by 0 bases; unmatched bases: 7. In DNA form, the CDR3 reads TGTGCCCTATGGGCGGGAGGGGCGAACACCGGGGAGCTGTTTTTT. Its translation is CALWAGGANTGELFF.

J is TRBJ1-5 and V is TRBV5-8; D gene unclear. The germline V and J ends were trimmed by 4 bases and 6 bases, with 17 bases remaining between them. The CDR3 is 15 amino acids. CDR1 SGHTS and CDR2 YDEGEE come from the germline V gene. CDR3: CASSPEWGERQPQHF. DNA of the CDR3: TGTGCCAGCAGCCCCGAATGGGGAGAGCGTCAGCCCCAGCATTTT.

The chain combines TRBV28 with TRBJ1-4; TRBD1 might be the D (5 bases). The V gene lost 1 base and the J gene lost 5 bases, with 8 bases spanning the gap. This CDR3 spans 14 amino acids. From germline, CDR1 is MDHEN and CDR2 SYDVKM. CDR3: CASSLSSGNEKLFF. The CDR3 DNA reads as TGTGCCAGCAGTTTATCGTCAGGGAATGAAAAACTGTTTTTT.

V gene TRBV9 combines with J gene TRBJ2-1; tentatively, D is TRBD2 (6 bases). CDR3 length: 17 residues. V lost 0 bases to trimming and J lost 0 bases, with 13 bases between them. Germline CDR1 reads SGDLS; CDR2 reads YYNGEE. The CDR3 bases are TGTGCCAGCAGCGTAGTTGTGGGGGGTGGCTCCTACAATGAGCAGTTCTTC. The encoded protein is CASSVVVGGGSYNEQFF.

This rearrangement joins TRBV2 to TRBJ1-5; D perhaps matches TRBD1 (5 bases). Deletions cut 6 bases from V and 0 bases from J, with 15 bases between. The germline gives CDR1 SNHLY, CDR2 FYNNEI. This CDR3 is 16 amino acids long. The CDR3 DNA is TGTGCCAGCAGCCCGACAGAGACTTATAGCAATCAGCCCCAGCATTTT. Residues: CASSPTETYSNQPQHF.

J is TRBJ2-2 and V is TRBV6-5; no clear D. CDR1 MNHEY and CDR2 SVGAGI come from the germline V gene. The CDR3 totals 13 residues. Trimming pared 6 bases from V and 4 bases from J, leaving 9 bases between. In DNA form, the CDR3 reads TGTGCCAGCAGGACCAGGCCCACCGGGGAGCTGTTTTTT. Translation gives CASRTRPTGELFF.